These T cell receptor beta chains were read from a single sample in a study of T cell responses to AZD1222 COVID-19 vaccine. The assay was immunoSEQ multiplex PCR, and TCRdb's table has in-frame clones only and misses some. The top ten clones hold 1.5% to 2% of a sample with around 120,000 clones, approximately 83% of them seen once. Sequencing was performed on peripheral blood, taken on day 0 of AZD1222 vaccination. These receptors were obtained from an adult in good health. CDR3s include the opening cysteine and the closing phenylalanine or tryptophan. D genes are given only for firm matches. The size field is filled for only some rows; it gives once, few, many or a size class.

.	.	TRBV6-2/TRBV6-3	TRBJ1-1	CASSYPTPGLNTEAFF	TGTGCCAGCAGTTACCCGACCCCCGGCCTGAACACTGAAGCTTTCTTT
.	.	TRBV6-2/TRBV6-3	TRBJ1-1	CASSSPGGLNTEAFF	TGTGCCAGCAGTTCCCCCGGGGGGCTGAACACTGAAGCTTTCTTT
.	once	TRBV19	TRBJ1-4	CASSVIWGAPANEKLFF	TGTGCCAGTAGTGTTATATGGGGGGCGCCGGCTAATGAAAAACTGTTTTTT
.	.	TRBV12-1	TRBJ2-7	CASSFLQPWEQYF	TGTGCCAGCAGCTTCCTCCAACCGTGGGAGCAGTACTTC
.	.	TRBV5-1	TRBJ1-1	CASSGGLYTEAFF	TGCGCCAGCAGCGGGGGACTTTACACTGAAGCTTTCTTT
.	.	TRBV24-1	TRBJ1-2	CATSDLATGYTF	TGTGCCACCAGTGATTTAGCCACGGGCTACACCTTC
TRBD1	.	TRBV24-1	TRBJ2-7	CATSDSTGAPYEQYF	TGTGCCACCAGTGACTCTACAGGGGCACCATACGAGCAGTACTTC
.	.	TRBV18	TRBJ2-7	CASSRTVLGDEQYF	TGTGCCAGCTCGAGGACGGTCTTGGGTGACGAGCAGTACTTC
TRBD1	.	TRBV5-1	TRBJ2-7	CASSLKTGGASEQYF	TGCGCCAGCAGCTTGAAGACAGGGGGCGCGTCCGAGCAGTACTTC
.	.	TRBV7-3	TRBJ2-6	CASSPQVFSGANVLTF	TGTGCCAGCAGCCCCCAAGTATTTTCTGGGGCCAACGTCCTGACTTTC
.	.	TRBV7-2	TRBJ1-2	CASSNRRGANYGYTF	TGTGCCAGCAGTAACAGAAGGGGCGCTAACTATGGCTACACCTTC
TRBD1	.	TRBV10-1	TRBJ2-3	CASSEIGGRFATQYF	TGCGCCAGCAGTGAGATAGGGGGCAGGTTTGCTACGCAGTATTTT
.	.	TRBV24-1	TRBJ1-6	CATSDGRRDDYNSPLHF	TGTGCCACCAGTGATGGTCGACGGGACGACTATAATTCACCCCTCCACTTT
TRBD1	once	TRBV29-1	TRBJ1-2	CSVDMLQGAGYTF	TGCAGCGTTGATATGTTACAGGGGGCGGGCTACACCTTC
.	once	TRBV6-5	TRBJ2-7	CASSKQVSYEQYF	TGTGCCAGCAGTAAACAGGTCAGCTACGAGCAGTACTTC
TRBD1	few	TRBV19	TRBJ1-3	CASSLRQGLSGNTIYF	TGTGCCAGTAGTCTAAGACAGGGACTCTCTGGAAACACCATATATTTT
TRBD1	.	TRBV19	TRBJ1-4	CASSTPGTGGDEKLFF	TGTGCCAGTAGTACTCCCGGGACAGGGGGCGATGAAAAACTGTTTTTT
.	.	TRBV5-1	TRBJ1-1	CASNPPGAMNTEAFF	TGCGCCAGCAACCCCCCCGGGGCAATGAACACTGAAGCTTTCTTT
.	.	TRBV11-3	TRBJ1-2	CASSFAGARGYGYTF	TGTGCCAGCAGCTTCGCAGGGGCCCGGGGCTATGGCTACACCTTC
TRBD2	few	TRBV30	TRBJ2-7	CAWRDSGVSEQYF	TGTGCCTGGAGGGATAGCGGGGTGTCAGAGCAGTACTTC
.	few	TRBV12-5	TRBJ1-1	CASGTAPGAEAFF	TGTGCTAGTGGTACCGCCCCAGGCGCTGAAGCTTTCTTT
.	.	TRBV4-3	TRBJ2-3	CASSQAAGDTQYF	TGCGCCAGCAGCCAAGCCGCGGGAGATACGCAGTATTTT
.	.	TRBV10-1	TRBJ1-5	CASSERAERGSGNQPQHF	TGCGCCAGCAGTGAGAGGGCAGAGAGAGGGAGTGGCAATCAGCCCCAGCATTTT
TRBD1	.	TRBV6-5	TRBJ2-5	CASSYGTEETQYF	TGTGCCAGCAGTTACGGGACAGAAGAGACCCAGTACTTC